This T cell receptor (beta chain) was captured by sequencing in a study of cytomegalovirus exposure and HLA in healthy donors. The study's findings and limits: The productive fraction for most TCR beta V segments was about 87% or about 30% in an earlier analysis.

Primers included in the PCR were 60 Vbeta and 13 Jbeta primers. Authors' methods: Later, an analysis found about 83 million unique TCR beta chains, and roughly 9.9 million of these were shared. Clones were sequenced by immunoSEQ multiplex PCR, and TCRdb holds only the in-frame ones, with some missing. V and J calls and clone size follow that table, whereas D and trimming were derived from the DNA. This repertoire includes around 150,000 clones. With respect to this clone: The antigen is not known.

This CDR3 is built from 17 residues. Source material: PBMCs. This chain connects TRBV12-2 to TRBJ2-2; the table calls TRBD2, which could not be checked here. TRBV12-2 is a known pseudogene. The clonotype was recovered from a young man in good health and CMV-seronegative. Here the CDR3 reads CASRLGVAGGPAGELFF. CDR3 DNA: TGTGCAAGTCGCCTCGGGGTAGCGGGAGGGCCGGCCGGGGAGCTGTTTTTT.